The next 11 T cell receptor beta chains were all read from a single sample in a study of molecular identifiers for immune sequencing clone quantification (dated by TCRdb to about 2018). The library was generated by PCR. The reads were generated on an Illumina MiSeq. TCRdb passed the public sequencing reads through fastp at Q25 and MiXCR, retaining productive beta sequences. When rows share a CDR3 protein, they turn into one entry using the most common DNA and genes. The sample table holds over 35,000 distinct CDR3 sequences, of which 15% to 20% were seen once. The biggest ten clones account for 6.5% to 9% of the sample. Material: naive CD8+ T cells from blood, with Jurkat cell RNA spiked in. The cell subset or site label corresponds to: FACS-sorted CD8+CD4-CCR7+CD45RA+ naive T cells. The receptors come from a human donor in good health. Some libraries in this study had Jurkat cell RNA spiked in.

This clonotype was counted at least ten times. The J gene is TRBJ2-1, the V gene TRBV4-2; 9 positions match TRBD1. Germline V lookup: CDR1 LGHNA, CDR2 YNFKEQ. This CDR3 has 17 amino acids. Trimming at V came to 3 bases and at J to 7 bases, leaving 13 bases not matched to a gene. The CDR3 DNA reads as TGTGCCAGCAGCCACCCCGAGCCGGGACAGGGCGGGAATGAGCAGTTCTTC. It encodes CASSHPEPGQGGNEQFF.

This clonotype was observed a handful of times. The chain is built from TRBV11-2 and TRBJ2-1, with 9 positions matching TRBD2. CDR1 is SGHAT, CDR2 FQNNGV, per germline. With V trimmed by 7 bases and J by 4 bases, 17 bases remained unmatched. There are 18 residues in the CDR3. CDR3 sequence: CASTTPLAGSFGYNEQFF. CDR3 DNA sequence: TGTGCCAGCACCACGCCACTAGCGGGCTCCTTCGGGTACAATGAGCAGTTCTTC.

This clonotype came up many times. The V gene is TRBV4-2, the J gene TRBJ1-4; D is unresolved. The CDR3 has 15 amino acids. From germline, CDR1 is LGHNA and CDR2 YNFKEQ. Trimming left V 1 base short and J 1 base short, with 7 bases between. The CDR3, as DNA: TGTGCCAGCAGCCAAGTCCTCGAAACTAATGAAAAACTGTTTTTT. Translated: CASSQVLETNEKLFF.

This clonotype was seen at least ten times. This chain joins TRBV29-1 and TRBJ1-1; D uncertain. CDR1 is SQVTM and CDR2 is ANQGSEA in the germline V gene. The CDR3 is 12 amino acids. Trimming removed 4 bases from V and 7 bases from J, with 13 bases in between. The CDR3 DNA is TGCAGCGTTGCCGGCGGCGATGGTGAAGCTTTCTTT. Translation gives CSVAGGDGEAFF. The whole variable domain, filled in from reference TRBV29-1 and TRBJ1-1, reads SAVISQKPSRDICQRGTSLTIQCQVDSQVTMMFWYRQQPGQSLTLIATANQGSEATYESGFVIDKFPISRPNLTFSTLTVSNMSPEDSSIYLCSVAGGDGEAFFGQGTRLTVV.

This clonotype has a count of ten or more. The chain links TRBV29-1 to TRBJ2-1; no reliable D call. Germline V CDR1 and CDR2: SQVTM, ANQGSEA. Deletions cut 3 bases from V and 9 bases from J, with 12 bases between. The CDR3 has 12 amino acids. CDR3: CSVDGLVSEQFF. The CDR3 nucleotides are TGCAGCGTTGATGGGCTAGTGAGTGAGCAGTTCTTC.

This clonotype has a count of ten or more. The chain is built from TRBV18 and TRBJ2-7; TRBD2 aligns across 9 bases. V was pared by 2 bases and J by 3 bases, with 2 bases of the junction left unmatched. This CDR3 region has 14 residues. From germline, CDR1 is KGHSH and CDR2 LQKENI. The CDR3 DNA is TGTGCCAGCTCACCAGTGACTAGCGGCTACGAGCAGTACTTC. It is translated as CASSPVTSGYEQYF.

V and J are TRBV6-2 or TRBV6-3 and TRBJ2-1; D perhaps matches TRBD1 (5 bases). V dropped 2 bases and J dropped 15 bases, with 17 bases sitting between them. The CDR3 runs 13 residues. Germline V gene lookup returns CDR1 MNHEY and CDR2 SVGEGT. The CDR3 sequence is CASSYGAVGMVFF. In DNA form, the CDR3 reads TGTGCCAGCAGTTACGGGGCCGTGGGCATGGTGTTCTTC.

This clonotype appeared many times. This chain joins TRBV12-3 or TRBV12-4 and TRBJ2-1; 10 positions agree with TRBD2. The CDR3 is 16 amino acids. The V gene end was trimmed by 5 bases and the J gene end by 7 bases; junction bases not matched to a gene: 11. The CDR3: CASSRAGGGSFNEQFF. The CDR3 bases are TGTGCCAGCAGTCGAGCGGGAGGGGGAAGTTTTAATGAGCAGTTCTTC.

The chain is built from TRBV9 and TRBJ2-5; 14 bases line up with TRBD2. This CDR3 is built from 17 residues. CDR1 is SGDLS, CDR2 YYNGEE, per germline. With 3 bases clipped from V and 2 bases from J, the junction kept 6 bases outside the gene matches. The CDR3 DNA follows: TGTGCCAGCAGCGAGGGGACTAGCGGGAGAGGGCAAGAGACCCAGTACTTC. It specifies CASSEGTSGRGQETQYF.

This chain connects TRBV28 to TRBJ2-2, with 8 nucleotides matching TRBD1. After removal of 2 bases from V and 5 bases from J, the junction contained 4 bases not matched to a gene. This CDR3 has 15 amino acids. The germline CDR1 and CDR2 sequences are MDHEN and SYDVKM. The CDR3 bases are TGTGCCAGCAGTTTACGACAGGGGAGGACCGGGGAGCTGTTTTTT. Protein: CASSLRQGRTGELFF.

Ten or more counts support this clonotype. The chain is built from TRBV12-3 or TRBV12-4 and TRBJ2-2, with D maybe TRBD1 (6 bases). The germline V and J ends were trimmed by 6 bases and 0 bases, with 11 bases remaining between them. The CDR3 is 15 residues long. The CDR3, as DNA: TGTGCCAGCAGATGGACAGACACGAACACCGGGGAGCTGTTTTTT. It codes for CASRWTDTNTGELFF.